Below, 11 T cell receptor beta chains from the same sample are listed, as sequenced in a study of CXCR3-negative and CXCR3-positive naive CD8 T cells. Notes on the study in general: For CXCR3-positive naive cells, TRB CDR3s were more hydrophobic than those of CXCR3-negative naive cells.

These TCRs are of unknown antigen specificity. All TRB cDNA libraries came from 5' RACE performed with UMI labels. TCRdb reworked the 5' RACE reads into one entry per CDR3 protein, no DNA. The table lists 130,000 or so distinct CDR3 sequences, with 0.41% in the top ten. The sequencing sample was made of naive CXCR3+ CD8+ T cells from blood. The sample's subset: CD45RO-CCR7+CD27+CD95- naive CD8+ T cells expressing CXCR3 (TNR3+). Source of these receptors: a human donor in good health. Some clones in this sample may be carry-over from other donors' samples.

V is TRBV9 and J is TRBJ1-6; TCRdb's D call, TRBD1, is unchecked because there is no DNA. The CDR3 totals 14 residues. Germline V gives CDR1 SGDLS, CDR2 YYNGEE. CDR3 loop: CASSGGTGYSPLHF.

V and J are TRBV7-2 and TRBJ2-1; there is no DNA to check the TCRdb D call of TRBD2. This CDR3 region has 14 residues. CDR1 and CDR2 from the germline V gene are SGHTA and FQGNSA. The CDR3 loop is CASSSWASGNEQFF.

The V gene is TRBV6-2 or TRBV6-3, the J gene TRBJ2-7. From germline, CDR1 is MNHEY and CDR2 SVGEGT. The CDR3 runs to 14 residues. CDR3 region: CASSYSAEFYEQYF.

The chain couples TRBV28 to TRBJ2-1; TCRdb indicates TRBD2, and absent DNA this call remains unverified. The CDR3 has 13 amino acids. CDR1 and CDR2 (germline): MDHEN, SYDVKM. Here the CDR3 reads CASRAVGPNEQFF.

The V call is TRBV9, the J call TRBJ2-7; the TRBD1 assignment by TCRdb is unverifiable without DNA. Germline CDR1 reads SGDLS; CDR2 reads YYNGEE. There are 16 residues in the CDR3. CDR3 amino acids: CASSGGTGGRSYEQYF.

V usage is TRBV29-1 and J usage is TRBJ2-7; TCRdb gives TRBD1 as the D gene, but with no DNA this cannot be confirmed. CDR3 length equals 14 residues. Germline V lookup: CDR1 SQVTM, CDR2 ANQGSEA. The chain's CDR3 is CSVEGGDRDDEQYF.

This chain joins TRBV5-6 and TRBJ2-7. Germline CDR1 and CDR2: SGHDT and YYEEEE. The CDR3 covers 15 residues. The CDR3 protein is CASSFRDEPSYEQYF.

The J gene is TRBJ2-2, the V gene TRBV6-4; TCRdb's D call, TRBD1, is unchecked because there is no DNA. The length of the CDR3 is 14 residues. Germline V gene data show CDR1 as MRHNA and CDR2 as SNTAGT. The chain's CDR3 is CASKRTGDTGELFF.

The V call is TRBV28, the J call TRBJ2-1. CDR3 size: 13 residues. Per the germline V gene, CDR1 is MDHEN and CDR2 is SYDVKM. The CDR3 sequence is CASRELNYNEQFF.

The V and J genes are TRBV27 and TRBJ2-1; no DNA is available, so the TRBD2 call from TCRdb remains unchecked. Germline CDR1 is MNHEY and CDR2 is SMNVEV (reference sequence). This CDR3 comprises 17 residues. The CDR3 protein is CASSPGLAGLVYNEQFF.

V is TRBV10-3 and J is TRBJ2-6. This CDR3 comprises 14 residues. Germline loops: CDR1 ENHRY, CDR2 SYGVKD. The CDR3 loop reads CAISRSSGANVLTF.